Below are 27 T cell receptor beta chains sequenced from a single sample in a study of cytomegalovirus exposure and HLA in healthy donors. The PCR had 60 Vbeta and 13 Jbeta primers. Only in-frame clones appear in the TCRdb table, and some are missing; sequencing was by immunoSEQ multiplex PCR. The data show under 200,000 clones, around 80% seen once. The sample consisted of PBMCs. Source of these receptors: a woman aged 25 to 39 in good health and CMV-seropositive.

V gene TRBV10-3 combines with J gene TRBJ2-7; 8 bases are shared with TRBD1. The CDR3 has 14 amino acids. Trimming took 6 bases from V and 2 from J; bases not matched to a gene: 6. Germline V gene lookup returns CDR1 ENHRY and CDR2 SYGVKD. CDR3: CAISRGQGAYEQYF. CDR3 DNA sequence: TGTGCCATCAGCCGAGGACAGGGCGCCTACGAGCAGTACTTC.

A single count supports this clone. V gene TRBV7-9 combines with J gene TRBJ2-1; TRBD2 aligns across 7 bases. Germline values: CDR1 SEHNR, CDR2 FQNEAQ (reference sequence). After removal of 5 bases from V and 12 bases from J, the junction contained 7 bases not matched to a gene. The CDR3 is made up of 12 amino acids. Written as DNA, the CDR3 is TGTGCCAGCAGCGGGGACTACCCAAGGCAGTTCTTC. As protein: CASSGDYPRQFF.

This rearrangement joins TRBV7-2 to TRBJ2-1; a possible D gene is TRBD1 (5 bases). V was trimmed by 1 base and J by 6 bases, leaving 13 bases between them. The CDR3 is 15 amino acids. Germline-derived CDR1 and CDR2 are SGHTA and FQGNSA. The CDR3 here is CASSLEQVVGNEQFF. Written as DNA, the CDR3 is TGTGCCAGCAGCTTAGAACAGGTAGTTGGCAATGAGCAGTTCTTC.

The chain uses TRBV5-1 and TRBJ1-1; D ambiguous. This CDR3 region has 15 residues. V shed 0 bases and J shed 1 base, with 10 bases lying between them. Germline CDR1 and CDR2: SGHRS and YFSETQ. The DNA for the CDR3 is TGCGCCAGCAGCTTGGGGGCAGGCCAGAACACTGAAGCTTTCTTT. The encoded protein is CASSLGAGQNTEAFF. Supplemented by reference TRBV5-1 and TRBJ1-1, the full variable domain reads KAGVTQTPRYLIKTRGQQVTLSCSPISGHRSVSWYQQTPGQGLQFLFEYFSETQRNKGNFPGRFSGRQFSNSRSEMNVSTLELGDSALYLCASSLGAGQNTEAFFGQGTRLTVV.

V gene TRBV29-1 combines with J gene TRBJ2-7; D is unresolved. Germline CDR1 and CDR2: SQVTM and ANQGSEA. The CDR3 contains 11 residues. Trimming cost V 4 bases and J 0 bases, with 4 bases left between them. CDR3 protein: CSVGSSYEQYF. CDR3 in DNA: TGCAGCGTTGGCAGCTCCTACGAGCAGTACTTC.

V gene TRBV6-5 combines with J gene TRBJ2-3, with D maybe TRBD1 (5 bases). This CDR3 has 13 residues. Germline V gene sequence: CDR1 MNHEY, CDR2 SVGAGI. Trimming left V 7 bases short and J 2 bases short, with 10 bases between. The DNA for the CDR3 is TGTGCCAGCAACTCGGACAACACAGATACGCAGTATTTT. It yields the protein CASNSDNTDTQYF.

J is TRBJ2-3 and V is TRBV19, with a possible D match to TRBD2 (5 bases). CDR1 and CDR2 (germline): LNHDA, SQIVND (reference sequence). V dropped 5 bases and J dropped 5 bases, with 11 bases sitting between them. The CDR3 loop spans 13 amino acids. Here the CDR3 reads CASSPDGKDTQYF. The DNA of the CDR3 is TGTGCCAGTAGTCCAGACGGGAAAGATACGCAGTATTTT.

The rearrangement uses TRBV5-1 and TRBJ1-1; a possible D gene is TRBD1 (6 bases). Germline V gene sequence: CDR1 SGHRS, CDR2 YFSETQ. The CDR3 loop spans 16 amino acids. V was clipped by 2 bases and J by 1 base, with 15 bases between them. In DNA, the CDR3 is TGCGCCAGCAGCTTTCGGACAGACAGAAAGAACACTGAAGCTTTCTTT. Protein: CASSFRTDRKNTEAFF.

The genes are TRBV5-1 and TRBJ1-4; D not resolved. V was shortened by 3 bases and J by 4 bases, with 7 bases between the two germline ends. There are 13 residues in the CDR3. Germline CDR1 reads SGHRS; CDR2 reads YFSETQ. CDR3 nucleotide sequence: TGCGCCAGCAGCTCCGGGAGTAATGAAAAACTGTTTTTT. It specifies CASSSGSNEKLFF.

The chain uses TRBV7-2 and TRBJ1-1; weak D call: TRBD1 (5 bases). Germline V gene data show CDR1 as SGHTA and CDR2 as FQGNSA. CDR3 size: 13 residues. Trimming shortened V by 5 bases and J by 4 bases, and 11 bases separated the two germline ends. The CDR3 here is CASSVEGVTEAFF. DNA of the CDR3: TGTGCCAGCAGCGTTGAAGGGGTCACTGAAGCTTTCTTT. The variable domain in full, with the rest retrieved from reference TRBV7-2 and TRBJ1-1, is GAGVSQSPSNKVTEKGKDVELRCDPISGHTALYWYRQSLGQGLEFLIYFQGNSAPDKSGLPSDRFSAERTGGSVSTLTIQRTQQEDSAVYLCASSVEGVTEAFFGQGTRLTVV.

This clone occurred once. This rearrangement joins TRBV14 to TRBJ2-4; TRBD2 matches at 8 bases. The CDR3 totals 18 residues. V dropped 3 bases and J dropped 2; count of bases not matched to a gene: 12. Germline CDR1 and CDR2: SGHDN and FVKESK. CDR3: CASSQALRRGGTKNIQYF. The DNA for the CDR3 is TGTGCCAGCAGCCAGGCCCTACGACGGGGGGGTACCAAAAACATTCAGTACTTC.

The CDR3 reads CATEDSSGITDTQYF. The CDR3 nucleotides read TGCGCCACAGAAGACTCTAGCGGCATCACAGATACGCAGTATTTT. The rearrangement joins TRBV10-2 to TRBJ2-3; 7 positions agree with TRBD2. The CDR3 loop spans 15 amino acids. Germline CDR1 and CDR2: WSHSY and SAAADI. V lost 10 bases and J lost 2; bases outside the gene matches: 12.

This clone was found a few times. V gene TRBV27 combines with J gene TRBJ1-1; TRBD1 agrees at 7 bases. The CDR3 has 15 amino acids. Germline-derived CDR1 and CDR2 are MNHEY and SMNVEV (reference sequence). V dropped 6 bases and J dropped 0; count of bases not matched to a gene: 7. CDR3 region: CASSQLGTVNTEAFF. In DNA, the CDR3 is TGTGCCAGCAGCCAACTAGGGACAGTGAACACTGAAGCTTTCTTT.

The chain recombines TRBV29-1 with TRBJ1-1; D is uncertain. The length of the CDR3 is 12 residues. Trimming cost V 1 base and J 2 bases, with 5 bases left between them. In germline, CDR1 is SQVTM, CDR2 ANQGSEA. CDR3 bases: TGCAGCGTTGAAGGAGGCAACACTGAAGCTTTCTTT. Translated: CSVEGGNTEAFF.

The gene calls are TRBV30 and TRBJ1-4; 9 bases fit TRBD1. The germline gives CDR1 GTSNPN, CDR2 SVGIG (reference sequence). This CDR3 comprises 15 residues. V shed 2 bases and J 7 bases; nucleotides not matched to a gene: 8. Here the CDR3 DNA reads TGTGCCTGGAGTCCTTCTACAGGGGGCTTTGAAAAACTGTTTTTT. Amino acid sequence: CAWSPSTGGFEKLFF.

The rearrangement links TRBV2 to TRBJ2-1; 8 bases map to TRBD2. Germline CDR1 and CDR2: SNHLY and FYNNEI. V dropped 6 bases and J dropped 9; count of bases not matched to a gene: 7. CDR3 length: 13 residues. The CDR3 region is CASRTGTSGEQFF. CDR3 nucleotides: TGTGCCAGCAGGACAGGAACTAGCGGTGAGCAGTTCTTC.

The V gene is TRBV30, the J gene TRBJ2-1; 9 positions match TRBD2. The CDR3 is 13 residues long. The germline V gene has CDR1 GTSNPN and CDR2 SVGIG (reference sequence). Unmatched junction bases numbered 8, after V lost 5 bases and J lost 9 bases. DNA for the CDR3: TGTGCCTGGGGGGCGGGAGGGCCGGGTGAGCAGTTCTTC. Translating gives CAWGAGGPGEQFF.

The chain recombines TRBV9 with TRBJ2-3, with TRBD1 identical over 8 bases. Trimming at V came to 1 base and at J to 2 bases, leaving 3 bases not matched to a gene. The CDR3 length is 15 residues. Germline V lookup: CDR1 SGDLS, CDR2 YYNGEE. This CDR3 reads CASSVRTGFTDTQYF. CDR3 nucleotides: TGTGCCAGCAGCGTAAGGACAGGGTTCACAGATACGCAGTATTTT. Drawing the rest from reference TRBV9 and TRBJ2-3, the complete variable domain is DSGVTQTPKHLITATGQRVTLRCSPRSGDLSVYWYQQSLDQGLQFLIQYYNGEERAKGNILERFSAQQFPDLHSELNLSSLELGDSALYFCASSVRTGFTDTQYFGPGTRLTVL.

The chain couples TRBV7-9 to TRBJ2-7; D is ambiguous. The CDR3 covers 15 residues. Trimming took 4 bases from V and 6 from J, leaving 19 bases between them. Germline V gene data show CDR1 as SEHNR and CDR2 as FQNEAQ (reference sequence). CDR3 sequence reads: CASSSPYANSLEQYF. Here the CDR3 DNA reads TGTGCCAGCAGCTCCCCATACGCGAATAGCCTCGAGCAGTACTTC.

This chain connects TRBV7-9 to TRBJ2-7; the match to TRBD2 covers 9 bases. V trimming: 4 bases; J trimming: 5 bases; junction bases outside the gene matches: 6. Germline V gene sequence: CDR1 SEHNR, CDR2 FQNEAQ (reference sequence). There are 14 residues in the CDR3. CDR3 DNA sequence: TGTGCCAGCAGCTCCGCGGGAGGGCCCCACGAGCAGTACTTC. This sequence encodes CASSSAGGPHEQYF.

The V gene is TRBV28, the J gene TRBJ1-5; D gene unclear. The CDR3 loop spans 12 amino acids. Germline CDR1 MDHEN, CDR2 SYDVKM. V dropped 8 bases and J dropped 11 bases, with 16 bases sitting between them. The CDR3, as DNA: TGTGCCAGCGCCGGAGGTCCTGGAACCCAGCATTTT. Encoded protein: CASAGGPGTQHF. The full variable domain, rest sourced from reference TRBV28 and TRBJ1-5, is DVKVTQSSRYLVKRTGEKVFLECVQDMDHENMFWYRQDPGLGLRLIYFSYDVKMKEKGDIPEGYSVSREKKERFSLILESASTNQTSMYLCASAGGPGTQHFGDGTRLSIL.

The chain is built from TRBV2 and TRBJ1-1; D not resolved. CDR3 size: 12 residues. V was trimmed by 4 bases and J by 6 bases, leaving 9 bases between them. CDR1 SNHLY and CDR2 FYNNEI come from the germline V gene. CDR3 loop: CASSGAFAEAFF. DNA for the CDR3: TGTGCCAGCAGTGGGGCGTTCGCTGAAGCTTTCTTT. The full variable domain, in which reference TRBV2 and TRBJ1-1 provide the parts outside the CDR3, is EPEVTQTPSHQVTQMGQEVILRCVPISNHLYFYWYRQILGQKVEFLVSFYNNEISEKSEIFDDQFSVERPDGSNFTLKIRSTKLEDSAMYFCASSGAFAEAFFGQGTRLTVV.

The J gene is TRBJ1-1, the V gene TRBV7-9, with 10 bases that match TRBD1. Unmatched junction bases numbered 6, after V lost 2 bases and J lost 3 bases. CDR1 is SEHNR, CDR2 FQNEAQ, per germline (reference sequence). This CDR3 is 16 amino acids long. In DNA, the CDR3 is TGTGCCAGCAGCTTAACTGACAGGGGGCTAGACACTGAAGCTTTCTTT. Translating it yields CASSLTDRGLDTEAFF.

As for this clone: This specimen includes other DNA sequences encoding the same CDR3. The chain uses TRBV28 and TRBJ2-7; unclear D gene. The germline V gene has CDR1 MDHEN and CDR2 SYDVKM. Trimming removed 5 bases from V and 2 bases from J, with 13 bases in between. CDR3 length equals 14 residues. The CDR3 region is CASSRIGQAYEQYF. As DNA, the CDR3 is TGTGCCAGCAGTCGAATTGGGCAGGCCTACGAGCAGTACTTC.

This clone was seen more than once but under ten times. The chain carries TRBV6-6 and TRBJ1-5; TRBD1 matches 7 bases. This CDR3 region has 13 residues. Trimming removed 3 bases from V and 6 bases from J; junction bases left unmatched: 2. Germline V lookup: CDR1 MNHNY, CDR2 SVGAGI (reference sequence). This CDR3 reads CASSYEGAQPQHF. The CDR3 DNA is TGTGCCAGCAGTTATGAGGGGGCTCAGCCCCAGCATTTT.

CDR3 amino acids: CASSASGGRGETQYF. The CDR3 nucleotides are TGTGCCAGCTCGGCTAGCGGGGGGCGGGGAGAGACCCAGTACTTC. V gene TRBV2 combines with J gene TRBJ2-5, with 11 bases that match TRBD2. With V trimmed by 8 bases and J by 4 bases, 9 bases remained unmatched. The CDR3 totals 15 residues. Germline CDR1 and CDR2: SNHLY and FYNNEI.

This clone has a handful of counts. The CDR3 loop reads CASSDGLAGPSYNEQFF. The CDR3 bases are TGCGCCAGCAGCGACGGACTAGCGGGACCCTCCTACAATGAGCAGTTCTTC. V is TRBV5-1 and J is TRBJ2-1; TRBD2 aligns across 12 bases. The CDR3 loop spans 17 amino acids. Germline V lookup: CDR1 SGHRS, CDR2 YFSETQ. The ends lost 4 bases at V and 0 bases at J; junction bases unmatched: 5.